The T cell receptor beta chain described here comes from a study of cytomegalovirus exposure and HLA in healthy donors. On the study more broadly: An earlier analysis found some 100 million unique TCR beta sequences from around 180 million T cells. Notes on the study in general: Reports indicate that TCR beta sequences accurately predicted the HLA-A and HLA-B alleles of most subjects. Most TCR sequences showed up rarely, but some public TCRs showed up in many donors. Being indistinguishable, some V segments were excluded, TRBV6-2 and TRBV6-3 among them.

A word on this clone: Antigen unknown.

V lost 4 bases, J lost 2 bases, and 5 bases stayed unmatched. Looked up from germline, CDR1 is MNHEY and CDR2 is SVGAGI. This CDR3 comprises 16 residues. PCR used 60 Vbeta primers and 13 Jbeta primers. Profiling relied on immunoSEQ multiplex PCR, and the TCRdb table lists in-frame clones only, not all of them. The sample consists of some 140,000 clones, 60% to 80% of them appearing once. The sequence came from a male donor in good health and CMV-seronegative. This rearrangement joins TRBV6-5 to TRBJ2-1, with 10 bases matching TRBD2. Sequencing was done on a sample of PBMCs. Here the CDR3 reads CASSLTSGNAYNEQFF. The CDR3 nucleotides read TGTGCCAGCAGTTTAACTAGCGGGAATGCCTACAATGAGCAGTTCTTC.